This T cell receptor (beta chain) was found in a study of T cells expressing NK-cell markers. Study overall: The eight sequenced donors comprised seven who were HCMV-seropositive and one who was seronegative. Study-wide points: Dominant NKG2C+ clonotype frequencies of 1.0-7.0% of CD8+ T cells were measured in over 5 donors. Four donors likewise had their CD3+CD56-NKG2C+ fraction led by these clonotypes.

No DNA is given; TCRdb re-called the 5' RACE reads and lists each CDR3 protein once. The clone table shows about 550,000 distinct CDR3 sequences, with the ten largest holding under 4.5%. The CDR3 consists of 18 residues. Germline V lookup: CDR1 SGHAT, CDR2 FQNNGV. Remarks on this clonotype: Antigen: not known.

Sequencing used blood T cells: a sorted CD56 or NKG2C T cell subset, CD4+ or CD8+ T cells, or bulk PBMC T cells (not recorded which). V is TRBV11-2 and J is TRBJ2-4. The source is a man aged 18-30 years in good health. The CDR3 sequence: CASSLDGFFGKAKNIQYF.